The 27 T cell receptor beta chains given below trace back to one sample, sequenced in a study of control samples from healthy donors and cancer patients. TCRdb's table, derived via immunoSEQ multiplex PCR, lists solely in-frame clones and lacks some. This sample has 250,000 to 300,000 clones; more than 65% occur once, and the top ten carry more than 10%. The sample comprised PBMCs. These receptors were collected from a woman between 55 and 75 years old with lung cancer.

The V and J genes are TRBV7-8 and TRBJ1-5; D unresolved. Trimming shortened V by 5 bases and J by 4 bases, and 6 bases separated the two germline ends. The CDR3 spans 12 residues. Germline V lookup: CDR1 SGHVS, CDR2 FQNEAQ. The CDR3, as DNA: TGTGCCAGCAGCCGGTATAATCAGCCCCAGCATTTT. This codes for CASSRYNQPQHF.

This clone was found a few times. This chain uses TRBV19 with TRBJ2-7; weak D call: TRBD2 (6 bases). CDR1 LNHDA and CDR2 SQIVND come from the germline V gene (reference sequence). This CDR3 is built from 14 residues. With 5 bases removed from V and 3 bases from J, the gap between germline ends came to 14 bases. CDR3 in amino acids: CASSQAAGRYEQYF. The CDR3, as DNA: TGTGCCAGTAGTCAAGCGGCGGGGCGCTACGAGCAGTACTTC.

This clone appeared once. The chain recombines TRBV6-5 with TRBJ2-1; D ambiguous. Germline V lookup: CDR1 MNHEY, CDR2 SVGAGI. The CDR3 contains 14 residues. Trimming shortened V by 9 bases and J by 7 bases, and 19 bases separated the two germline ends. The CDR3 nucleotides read TGTGCCAGTGGTACGGTAGGAACTTTAAATGAGCAGTTCTTC. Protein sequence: CASGTVGTLNEQFF.

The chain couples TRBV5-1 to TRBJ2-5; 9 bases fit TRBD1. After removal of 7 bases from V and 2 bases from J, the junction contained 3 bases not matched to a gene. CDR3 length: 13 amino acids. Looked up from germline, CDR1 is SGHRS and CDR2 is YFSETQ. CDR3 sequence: CASSQGAQETQYF. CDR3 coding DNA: TGCGCCAGCTCACAGGGGGCTCAAGAGACCCAGTACTTC.

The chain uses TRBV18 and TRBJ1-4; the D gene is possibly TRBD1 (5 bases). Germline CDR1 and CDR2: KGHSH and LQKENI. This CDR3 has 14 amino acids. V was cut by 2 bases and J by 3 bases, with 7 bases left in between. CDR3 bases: TGTGCCAGCTCACCAGGGGGTTCTAATGAAAAACTGTTTTTT. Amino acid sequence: CASSPGGSNEKLFF.

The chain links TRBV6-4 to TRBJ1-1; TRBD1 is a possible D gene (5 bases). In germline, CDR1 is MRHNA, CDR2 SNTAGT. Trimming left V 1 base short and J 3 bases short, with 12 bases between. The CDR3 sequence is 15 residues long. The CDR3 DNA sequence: TGTGCCAGCAGTGACTTATCTGACAGTTACACTGAAGCTTTCTTT. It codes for CASSDLSDSYTEAFF.

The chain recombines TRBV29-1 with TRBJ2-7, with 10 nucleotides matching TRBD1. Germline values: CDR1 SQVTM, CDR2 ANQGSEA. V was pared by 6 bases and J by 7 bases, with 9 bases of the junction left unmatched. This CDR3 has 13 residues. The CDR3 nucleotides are TGCAGCGTCCGGACAGGGGGAATAGGGGAGCAGTACTTC. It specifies CSVRTGGIGEQYF.

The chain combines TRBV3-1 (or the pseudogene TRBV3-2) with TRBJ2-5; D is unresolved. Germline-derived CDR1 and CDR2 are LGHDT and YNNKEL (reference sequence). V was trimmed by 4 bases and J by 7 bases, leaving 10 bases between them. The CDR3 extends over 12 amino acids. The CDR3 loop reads CASSPTAGTQYF. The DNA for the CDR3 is TGTGCCAGCAGCCCGACGGCTGGGACCCAGTACTTC.

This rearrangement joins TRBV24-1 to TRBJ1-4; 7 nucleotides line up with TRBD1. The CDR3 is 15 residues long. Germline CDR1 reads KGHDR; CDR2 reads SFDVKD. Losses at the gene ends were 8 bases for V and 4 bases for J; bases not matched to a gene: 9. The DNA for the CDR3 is TGTGCCACCAAGCCCCGGGACAGAATTAATGAAAAACTGTTTTTT. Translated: CATKPRDRINEKLFF.

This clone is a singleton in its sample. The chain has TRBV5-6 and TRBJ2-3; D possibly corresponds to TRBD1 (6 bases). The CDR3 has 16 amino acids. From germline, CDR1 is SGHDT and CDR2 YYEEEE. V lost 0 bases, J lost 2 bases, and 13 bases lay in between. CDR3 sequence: CASSLVAGAFTDTQYF. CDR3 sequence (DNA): TGTGCCAGCAGCTTGGTCGCAGGGGCCTTCACAGATACGCAGTATTTT.

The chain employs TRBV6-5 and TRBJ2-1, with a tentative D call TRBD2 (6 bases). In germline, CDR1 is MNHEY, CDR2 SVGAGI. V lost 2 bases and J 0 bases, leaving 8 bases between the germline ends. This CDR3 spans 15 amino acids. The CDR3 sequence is CASSYVAASYNEQFF. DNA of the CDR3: TGTGCCAGCAGTTACGTAGCGGCCTCCTACAATGAGCAGTTCTTC.

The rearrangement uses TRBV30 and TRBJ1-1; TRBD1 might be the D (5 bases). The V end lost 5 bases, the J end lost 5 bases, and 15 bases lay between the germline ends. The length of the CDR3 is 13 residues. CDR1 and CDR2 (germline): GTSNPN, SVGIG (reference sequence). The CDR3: CAWSSQGGTEAFF. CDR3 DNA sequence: TGTGCCTGGTCTAGCCAGGGAGGGACTGAAGCTTTCTTT.

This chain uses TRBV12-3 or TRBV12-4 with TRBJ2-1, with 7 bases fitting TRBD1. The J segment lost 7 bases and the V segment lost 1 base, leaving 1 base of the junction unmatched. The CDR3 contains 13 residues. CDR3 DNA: TGTGCCAGCAGTTTAGGGGGACAGAATGAGCAGTTCTTC. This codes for CASSLGGQNEQFF.

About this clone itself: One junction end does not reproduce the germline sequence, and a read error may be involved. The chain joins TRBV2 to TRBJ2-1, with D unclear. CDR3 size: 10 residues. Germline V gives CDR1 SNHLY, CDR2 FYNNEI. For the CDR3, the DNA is TGTGCCAGCAGTGACTCTAGGAAGCTCTTC. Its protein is CASSDSRKLF.

CDR3 bases: TGTGCCAGCTCCGGACAGGAAGGCCATACGCAGTATTTT. It codes for CASSGQEGHTQYF. This sequence joins TRBV2 and TRBJ2-3; TRBD1 agrees at 7 bases. There are 13 residues in the CDR3. Germline V CDR1 and CDR2: SNHLY, FYNNEI. V lost 8 bases, J lost 7 bases, and 9 bases stayed unmatched.

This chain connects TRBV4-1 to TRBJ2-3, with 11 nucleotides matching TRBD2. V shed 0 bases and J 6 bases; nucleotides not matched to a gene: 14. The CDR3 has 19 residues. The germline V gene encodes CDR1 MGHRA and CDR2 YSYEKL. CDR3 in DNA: TGCGCCAGCAGCCAAGATCGGGCTAGCGGGGGGCCTAACGGGGATACGCAGTATTTT. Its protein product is CASSQDRASGGPNGDTQYF.

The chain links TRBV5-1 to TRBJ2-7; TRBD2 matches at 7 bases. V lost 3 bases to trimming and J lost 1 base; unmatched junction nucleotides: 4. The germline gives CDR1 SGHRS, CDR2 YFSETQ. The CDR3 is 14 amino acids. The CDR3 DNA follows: TGCGCCAGCAGCTCTGCGGGGGTGTCCTACGAGCAGTACTTC. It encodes CASSSAGVSYEQYF.

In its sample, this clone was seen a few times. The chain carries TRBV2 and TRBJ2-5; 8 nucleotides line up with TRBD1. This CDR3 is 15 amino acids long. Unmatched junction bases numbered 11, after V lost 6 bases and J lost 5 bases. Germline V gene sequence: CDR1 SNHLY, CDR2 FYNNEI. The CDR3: CASSPNGQGTETQYF. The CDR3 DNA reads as TGTGCCAGCAGCCCGAACGGACAGGGTACGGAGACCCAGTACTTC.

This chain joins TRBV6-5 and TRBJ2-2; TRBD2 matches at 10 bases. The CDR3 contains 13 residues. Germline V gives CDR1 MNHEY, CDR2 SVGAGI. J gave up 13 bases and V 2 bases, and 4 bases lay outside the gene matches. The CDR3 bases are TGTGCCAGCAGTTACACTAGCGGGGTCGTGCTGTTTTTT. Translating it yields CASSYTSGVVLFF.

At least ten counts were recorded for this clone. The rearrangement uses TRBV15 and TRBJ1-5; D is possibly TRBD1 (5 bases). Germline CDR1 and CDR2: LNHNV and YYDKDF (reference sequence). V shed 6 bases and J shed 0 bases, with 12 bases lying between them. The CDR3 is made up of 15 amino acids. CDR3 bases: TGTGCCACCAGGGGGGGAATTGATAGCAATCAGCCCCAGCATTTT. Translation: CATRGGIDSNQPQHF.

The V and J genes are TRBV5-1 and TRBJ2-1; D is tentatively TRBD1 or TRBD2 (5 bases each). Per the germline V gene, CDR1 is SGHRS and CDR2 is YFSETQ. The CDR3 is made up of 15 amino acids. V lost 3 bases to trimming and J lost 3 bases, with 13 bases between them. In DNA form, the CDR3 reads TGCGCCAGCAGCTCCCGGGACGGGATCTACAATGAGCAGTTCTTC. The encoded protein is CASSSRDGIYNEQFF.

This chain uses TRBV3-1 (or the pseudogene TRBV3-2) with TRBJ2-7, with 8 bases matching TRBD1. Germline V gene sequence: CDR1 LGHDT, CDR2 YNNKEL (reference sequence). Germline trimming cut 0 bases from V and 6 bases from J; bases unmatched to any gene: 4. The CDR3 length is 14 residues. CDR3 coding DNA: TGTGCCAGCAGCCAAGATACCAGGGGGCCCGAGCAGTACTTC. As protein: CASSQDTRGPEQYF.

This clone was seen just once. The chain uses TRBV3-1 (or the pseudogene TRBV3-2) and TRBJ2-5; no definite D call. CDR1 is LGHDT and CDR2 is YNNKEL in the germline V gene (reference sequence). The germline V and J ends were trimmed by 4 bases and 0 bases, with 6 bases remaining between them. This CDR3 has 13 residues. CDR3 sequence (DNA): TGTGCCAGCAGCCGGAAGTACCAAGAGACCCAGTACTTC. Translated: CASSRKYQETQYF.

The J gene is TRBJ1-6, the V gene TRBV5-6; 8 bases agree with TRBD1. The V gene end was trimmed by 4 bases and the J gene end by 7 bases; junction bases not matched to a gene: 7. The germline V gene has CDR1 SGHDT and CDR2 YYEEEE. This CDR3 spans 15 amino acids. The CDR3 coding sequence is TGTGCCAGCAGCCTTGGACAGGGCCTAAATTCACCCCTCCACTTT. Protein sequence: CASSLGQGLNSPLHF.

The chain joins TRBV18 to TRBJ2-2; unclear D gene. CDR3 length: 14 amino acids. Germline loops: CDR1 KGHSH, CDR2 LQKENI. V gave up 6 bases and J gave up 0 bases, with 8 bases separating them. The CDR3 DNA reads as TGTGCCAGCTCCGAGGACCCGAACACCGGGGAGCTGTTTTTT. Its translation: CASSEDPNTGELFF.

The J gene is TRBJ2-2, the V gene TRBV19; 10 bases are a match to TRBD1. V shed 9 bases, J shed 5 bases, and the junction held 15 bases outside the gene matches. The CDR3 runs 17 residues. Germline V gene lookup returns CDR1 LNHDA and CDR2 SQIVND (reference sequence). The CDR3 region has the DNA TGTGCCAGCCAGGGTTTAGGGGGACAGGGGCTGACCGGGGAGCTGTTTTTT. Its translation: CASQGLGGQGLTGELFF.

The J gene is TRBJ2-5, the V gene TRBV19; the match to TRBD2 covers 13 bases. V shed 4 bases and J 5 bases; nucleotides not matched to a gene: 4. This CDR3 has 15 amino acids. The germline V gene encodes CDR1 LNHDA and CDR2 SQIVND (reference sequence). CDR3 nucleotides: TGTGCCAGTAGTACCGGACTAGCGGGAGTTGAGACCCAGTACTTC. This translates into CASSTGLAGVETQYF. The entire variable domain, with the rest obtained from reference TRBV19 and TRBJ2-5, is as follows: DGGITQSPKYLFRKEGQNVTLSCEQNLNHDAMYWYRQDPGQGLRLIYYSQIVNDFQKGDIAEGYSVSREKKESFPLTVTSAQKNPTAFYLCASSTGLAGVETQYFGPGTRLLVL.